This TCR beta chain was identified in a study of T cells in Graves' hyperthyroidism and ophthalmopathy. RNA transcripts served as the template for amplifying TCR beta CDR3 regions. In the first-round RT-PCR of the TCR CDR3, the HTBI primer set was used. TCRdb reanalysed the multiplex PCR reads using MiXCR and keeps one entry per CDR3 protein. The sample lists about 610,000 distinct CDR3 sequences, about 16% occurring once. The germline gives CDR1 LNHDA, CDR2 SQIVND (reference sequence). J lost 5 bases, V lost 7 bases, and 18 bases had no gene match. The CDR3 runs 19 residues. The clonotype was recovered from a middle-aged woman with Graves' ophthalmopathy. The material sequenced was blood. This chain joins TRBV19 and TRBJ2-2; TRBD1 aligns across 11 bases. The chain's CDR3 is CASTLRPGTGGHHTGELFF. Here the CDR3 DNA reads TGTGCCAGTACCCTGCGCCCCGGGACAGGGGGACACCATACCGGGGAGCTGTTTTTT.